These T cell receptor beta chains were read from a single sample in a study of OX40 agonist ivuxolimab in advanced cancers. Using immunoSEQ multiplex PCR, the repertoire was profiled, and TCRdb retains in-frame clones only, with some absent. The repertoire includes 90,000 to 120,000 clones, 80% to 95% of them detected once, and over 0.6% sits in the top ten. The specimen comprised CD4+ or CD8+ T cells sorted from blood, sampled in a trial of the OX40 agonist ivuxolimab. The receptor set was obtained from an adult with an advanced solid tumor such as melanoma, head and neck, liver or kidney cancer. The CDR3 runs from the conserved cysteine through the conserved F or W. The D gene is left open where the match is weak. A clone size is listed for some rows: how often the clone was seen (once, few, many), or a class if it is expanded.

.	.	TRBV5-1	TRBJ2-3	CASTIAAPGDTQYF	TGCGCCAGTACTATAGCGGCGCCTGGAGATACGCAGTATTTT
.	.	TRBV6-5	TRBJ2-7	CASSYSVVAVTNEQYF	TGTGCCAGCAGTTACTCTGTTGTGGCCGTCACTAACGAGCAGTACTTC
.	TRBD2	TRBV27	TRBJ2-7	CASGTSGGSYEQYF	TGTGCCAGCGGGACTAGCGGGGGCTCCTACGAGCAGTACTTC
.	.	TRBV30	TRBJ1-4	CAWSVGSNEKLFF	TGTGCCTGGAGTGTAGGCAGTAATGAAAAACTGTTTTTT
.	TRBD2	TRBV13	TRBJ2-5	CASSSWTSLETQYF	TGTGCCAGCAGCTCATGGACTAGCTTAGAGACCCAGTACTTC
.	TRBD1	TRBV29-1	TRBJ2-2	CSVAGTGNTGELFF	TGCAGCGTTGCTGGGACAGGGAACACCGGGGAGCTGTTTTTT
.	.	TRBV5-1	TRBJ2-5	CASSLAVGQETQYF	TGCGCCAGCAGCTTGGCCGTCGGACAAGAGACCCAGTACTTC
.	TRBD1	TRBV14	TRBJ2-5	CASSRQGQETQYF	TGTGCCAGCAGTCGACAGGGTCAAGAGACCCAGTACTTC
.	.	TRBV4-1	TRBJ1-4	CASSQAFGGGHEKLFF	TGCGCCAGCAGCCAAGCTTTCGGAGGGGGTCATGAAAAACTGTTTTTT
.	.	TRBV5-6	TRBJ1-1	CASSFDRNTEAFF	TGTGCCAGCAGCTTCGACAGGAACACTGAAGCTTTCTTT
.	.	TRBV21-1	TRBJ1-2	CASSKRSGARGYTF	TGTGCCAGCAGCAAAAGATCGGGGGCACGGGGCTACACCTTC
.	.	TRBV20-1	TRBJ2-1	CSAYETAEQFF	TGCAGTGCCTATGAAACCGCTGAGCAGTTCTTC
.	.	TRBV7-3	TRBJ2-7	CASSLTGRGEEQYF	TGTGCCAGCAGCTTAACGGGCCGAGGGGAAGAGCAGTACTTC
.	TRBD1	TRBV7-9	TRBJ2-5	CASSPGTGVQETQYF	TGTGCCAGCAGCCCCGGGACAGGGGTCCAAGAGACCCAGTACTTC
.	.	TRBV7-3	TRBJ2-3	CASSLMGRFTDTQYF	TGTGCCAGCAGCTTAATGGGCAGATTCACAGATACGCAGTATTTT
.	.	TRBV11-3	TRBJ2-3	CASSPYTDTQYF	TGTGCCAGCAGCCCGTACACAGATACGCAGTATTTT
.	.	TRBV7-7	TRBJ1-2	CASSFRSKCRKTYGF	TGTGCCAGCAGCTTTAGAAGTAAGTGCCGAAAGACCTATGGCTTC
.	TRBD2	TRBV11-2	TRBJ2-3	CASSSRLAGVSDTQYF	TGTGCCAGCAGCTCTCGACTAGCGGGAGTTTCAGATACGCAGTATTTT
.	TRBD2	TRBV5-3	TRBJ2-7	CARSQTGLAGLSLGPSSGEQYF	TGTGCCAGAAGCCAGACGGGACTAGCGGGACTATCTCTCGGTCCCTCCTCGGGCGAGCAGTACTTC
.	.	TRBV6-1	TRBJ2-5	CASSAGPGEETQYF	TGTGCCAGCAGTGCCGGACCAGGGGAAGAGACCCAGTACTTC
.	TRBD2	TRBV5-1	TRBJ2-5	CASSTSGGGQETQYF	TGCGCCAGCAGTACTAGCGGGGGAGGCCAAGAGACCCAGTACTTC
.	.	TRBV18	TRBJ2-7	CASSPSRGGEQYF	TGTGCCAGCTCACCCTCGAGGGGGGGCGAGCAGTACTTC
.	TRBD2	TRBV5-6	TRBJ2-5	CASSLAGGEMTQYF	TGTGCCAGCAGCTTGGCCGGGGGGGAGATGACCCAGTACTTC
.	TRBD1	TRBV5-6	TRBJ2-5	CASMIQDRVLWLQETQYF	TGTGCCAGCATGATCCAGGACAGGGTCTTGTGGCTACAAGAGACCCAGTACTTC
.	TRBD1	TRBV5-1	TRBJ2-5	CASSQRTGGVETQYF	TGCGCCAGCAGCCAACGTACAGGGGGCGTGGAGACCCAGTACTTC
.	.	TRBV2	TRBJ2-3	CASSEARRGWTDTQYF	TGTGCCAGCAGTGAAGCGCGGAGGGGGTGGACAGATACGCAGTATTTT
.	TRBD1	TRBV10-3	TRBJ2-7	CAISNPGQTKGSYEQYF	TGTGCCATCAGTAATCCGGGACAGACCAAGGGCTCCTACGAGCAGTACTTC
.	.	TRBV30	TRBJ2-5	CAWSVGGLGVKYF	TGTGCCTGGAGTGTTGGGGGCCTCGGGGTGAAGTACTTC
.	.	TRBV28	TRBJ1-5	CASSLRRSNQPQHF	TGTGCCAGCAGTTTAAGGAGGAGCAATCAGCCCCAGCATTTT
.	.	TRBV6-5	TRBJ2-7	CASSLDRREREQYF	TGTGCCAGCAGTCTCGACAGGAGGGAGCGCGAGCAGTACTTC
.	TRBD2	TRBV6-5	TRBJ2-3	CASSYRGGSTDTQYF	TGTGCCAGCAGTTACCGGGGGGGGTCCACAGATACGCAGTATTTT
.	.	TRBV10-3	TRBJ1-1	CAISESGGWTEAFF	TGTGCCATCAGTGAGTCCGGGGGGTGGACTGAAGCTTTCTTT
.	.	TRBV28	TRBJ1-2	CASSLVGRGYTF	TGTGCCAGCAGTCTGGTGGGCCGGGGCTACACCTTC
.	.	TRBV6-5	TRBJ2-1	CASSATNNEQFF	TGTGCCAGCAGTGCGACGAACAATGAGCAGTTCTTC
.	.	TRBV6-1	TRBJ2-7	CASSEVLRTDRLSYEQYF	TGTGCCAGCAGTGAAGTCTTGAGGACAGACCGATTATCCTACGAGCAGTACTTC
.	.	TRBV4-2	TRBJ2-3	CASRQTADTQYF	TGTGCCAGCAGGCAAACTGCAGATACGCAGTATTTT
.	.	TRBV18	TRBJ1-1	CASSLDLGNTEAFF	TGTGCCAGCTCGCTAGACCTGGGGAACACTGAAGCTTTCTTT
.	.	TRBV18	TRBJ2-7	CASSQGTNQGEQYF	TGTGCCAGCTCACAAGGGACAAACCAGGGCGAGCAGTACTTC
once	.	TRBV27	TRBJ1-1	CASSFGGAYTEAFF	TGTGCCAGCAGTTTCGGGGGGGCCTACACTGAAGCTTTCTTT
.	.	TRBV7-3	TRBJ1-1	CASSLFPMNTEAFF	TGTGCCAGCAGCTTATTCCCCATGAACACTGAAGCTTTCTTT
.	.	TRBV10-3	TRBJ2-5	CAISESRSTYQETQYF	TGTGCCATCAGTGAGTCGCGTTCTACGTACCAAGAGACCCAGTACTTC
.	TRBD2	TRBV7-9	TRBJ2-5	CASSLSLAGGLGETQYF	TGTGCCAGCAGCTTATCTCTAGCGGGAGGGCTGGGGGAGACCCAGTACTTC
.	.	TRBV2	TRBJ2-1	CATKGESLDNEQFF	TGTGCCACCAAGGGGGAGTCCCTGGACAATGAGCAGTTCTTC
.	.	TRBV10-1	TRBJ2-5	CASSDRGLETQYF	TGCGCCAGCAGTGATCGGGGGTTGGAGACCCAGTACTTC
.	.	TRBV19	TRBJ1-5	CASSFTDWAAQPQHF	TGTGCCAGTAGCTTCACGGACTGGGCGGCCCAGCCCCAGCATTTT
.	.	TRBV29-1	TRBJ1-2	CSAAAQDYGYTF	TGCAGCGCAGCGGCGCAGGACTATGGCTACACCTTC
.	.	TRBV5-1	TRBJ1-1	CASSLEGYMNTEAFF	TGCGCCAGCAGCTTGGAGGGGTACATGAACACTGAAGCTTTCTTT
.	.	TRBV7-8	TRBJ2-1	CASSLGSMLGGLGSYNEQFF	TGTGCCAGCAGCTTAGGATCTATGTTAGGAGGGCTCGGCTCCTACAATGAGCAGTTCTTC
.	.	TRBV7-3	TRBJ2-7	CASSSAEAPPAPYEQYF	TGTGCCAGCAGCTCCGCCGAGGCCCCGCCGGCACCCTACGAGCAGTACTTC
.	.	TRBV27	TRBJ2-3	CASRATKQSTDTQYF	TGTGCCAGCAGGGCGACGAAACAGAGCACAGATACGCAGTATTTT
.	TRBD2	TRBV19	TRBJ2-7	CASSNRTSGTHEQYF	TGTGCCAGTAGTAACCGGACTAGCGGGACTCACGAGCAGTACTTC
.	TRBD2	TRBV19	TRBJ2-1	CASRDSGRVPSYNEQFF	TGTGCCAGTAGGGATAGCGGGAGAGTACCGTCCTACAATGAGCAGTTCTTC
.	.	TRBV7-2	TRBJ1-6	CASSFQPYNSPLHF	TGTGCCAGCAGCTTTCAGCCTTATAATTCACCCCTCCACTTT
.	.	TRBV7-6	TRBJ1-5	CASSLYSDSNQPQHF	TGTGCCAGCAGCTTGTATTCAGATAGCAATCAGCCCCAGCATTTT
.	.	TRBV25-1	TRBJ1-1	CASQSRGATGREAFF	TGTGCCAGCCAATCAAGGGGGGCTACAGGGCGGGAAGCTTTCTTT
.	.	TRBV4-1	TRBJ1-2	CASSQVQVILYGYTF	TGCGCCAGCAGCCAAGTACAAGTTATACTCTATGGCTACACCTTC
.	.	TRBV19	TRBJ2-3	CASSIGRARTDTQYF	TGTGCCAGTAGTATTGGACGAGCTCGCACAGATACGCAGTATTTT